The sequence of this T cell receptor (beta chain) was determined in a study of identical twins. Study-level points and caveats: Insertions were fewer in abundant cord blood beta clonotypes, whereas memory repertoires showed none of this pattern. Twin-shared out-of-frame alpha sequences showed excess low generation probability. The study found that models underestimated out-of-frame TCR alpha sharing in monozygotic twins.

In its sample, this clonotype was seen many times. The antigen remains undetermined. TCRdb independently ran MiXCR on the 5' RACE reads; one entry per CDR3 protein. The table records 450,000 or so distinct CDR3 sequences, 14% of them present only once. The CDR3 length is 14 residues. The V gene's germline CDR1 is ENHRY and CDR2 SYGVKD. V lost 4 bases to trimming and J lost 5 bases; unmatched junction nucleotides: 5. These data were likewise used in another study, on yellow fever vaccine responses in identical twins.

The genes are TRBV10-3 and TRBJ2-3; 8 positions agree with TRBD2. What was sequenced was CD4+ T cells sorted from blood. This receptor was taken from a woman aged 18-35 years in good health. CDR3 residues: CAISAGLGGDTQYF. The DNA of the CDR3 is TGTGCCATCAGTGCGGGACTAGGGGGAGATACGCAGTATTTT.